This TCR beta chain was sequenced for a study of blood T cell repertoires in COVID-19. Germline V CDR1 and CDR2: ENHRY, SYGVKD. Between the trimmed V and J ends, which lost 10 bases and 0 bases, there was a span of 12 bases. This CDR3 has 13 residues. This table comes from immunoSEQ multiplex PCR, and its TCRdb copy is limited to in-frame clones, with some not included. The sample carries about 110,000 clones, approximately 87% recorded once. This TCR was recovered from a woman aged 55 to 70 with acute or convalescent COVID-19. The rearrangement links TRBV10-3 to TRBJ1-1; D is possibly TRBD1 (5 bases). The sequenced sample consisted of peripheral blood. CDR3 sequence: CATSGGVNTEAFF. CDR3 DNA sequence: TGTGCCACAAGCGGGGGTGTGAACACTGAAGCTTTCTTT.